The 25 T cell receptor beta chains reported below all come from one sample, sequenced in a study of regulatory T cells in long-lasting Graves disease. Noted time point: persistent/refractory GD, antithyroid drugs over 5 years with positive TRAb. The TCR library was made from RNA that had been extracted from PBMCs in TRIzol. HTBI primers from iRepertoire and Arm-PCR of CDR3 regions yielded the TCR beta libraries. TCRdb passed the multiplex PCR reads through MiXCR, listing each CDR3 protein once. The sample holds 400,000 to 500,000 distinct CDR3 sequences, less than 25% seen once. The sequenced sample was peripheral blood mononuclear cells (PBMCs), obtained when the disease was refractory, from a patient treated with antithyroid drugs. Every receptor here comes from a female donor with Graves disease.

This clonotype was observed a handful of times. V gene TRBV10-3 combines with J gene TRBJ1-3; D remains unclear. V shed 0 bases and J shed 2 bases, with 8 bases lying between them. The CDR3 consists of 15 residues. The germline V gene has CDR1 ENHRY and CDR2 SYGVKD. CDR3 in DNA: TGTGCCATCAGTGAGTCGGGAGCCCCTGGAAACACCATATATTTT. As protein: CAISESGAPGNTIYF.

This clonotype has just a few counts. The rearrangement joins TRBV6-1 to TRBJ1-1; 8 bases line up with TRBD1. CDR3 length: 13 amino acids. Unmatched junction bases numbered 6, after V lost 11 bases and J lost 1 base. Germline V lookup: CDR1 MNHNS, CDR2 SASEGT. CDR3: CAGRDRGNTEAFF. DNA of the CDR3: TGTGCCGGTAGAGACAGGGGGAACACTGAAGCTTTCTTT.

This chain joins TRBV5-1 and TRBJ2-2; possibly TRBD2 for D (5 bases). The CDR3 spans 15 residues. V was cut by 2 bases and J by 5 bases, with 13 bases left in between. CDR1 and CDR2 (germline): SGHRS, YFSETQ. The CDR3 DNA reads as TGCGCCAGCAGCTTAAACGGGATTCGGACCGGGGAGCTGTTTTTT. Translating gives CASSLNGIRTGELFF.

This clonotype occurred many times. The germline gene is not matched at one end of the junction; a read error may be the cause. This CDR3 is CASSLPDGMTYEQYF. The CDR3 bases are TGTGCCAGCAGCTTACCCGACGGGATGACCTACGAACAGTACTTC. The chain employs TRBV7-8 and TRBJ2-7; the D gene is possibly TRBD2 (5 bases). Germline V gene lookup returns CDR1 SGHVS and CDR2 FQNEAQ. The CDR3 length is 15 residues. The full variable domain, its missing parts supplied by reference TRBV7-8 and TRBJ2-7, is GAGVSQSPRYKVAKRGQDVALRCDPISGHVSLFWYQQALGQGPEFLTYFQNEAQLDKSGLPSDRFFAERPEGSVSTLKIQRTQQEDSAVYLCASSLPDGMTYEQYFGPGTRLTVT.

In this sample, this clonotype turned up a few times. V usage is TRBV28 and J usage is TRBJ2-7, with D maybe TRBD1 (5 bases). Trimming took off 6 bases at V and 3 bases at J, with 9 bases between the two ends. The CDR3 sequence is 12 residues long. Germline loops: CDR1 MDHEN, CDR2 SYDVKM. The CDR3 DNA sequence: TGTGCCAGCAGCCGGACACACTACGAGCAGTACTTC. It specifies CASSRTHYEQYF.

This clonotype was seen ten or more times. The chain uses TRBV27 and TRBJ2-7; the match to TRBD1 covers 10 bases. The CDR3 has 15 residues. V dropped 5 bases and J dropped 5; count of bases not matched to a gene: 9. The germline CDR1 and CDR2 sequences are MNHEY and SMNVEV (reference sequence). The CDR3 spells CASSPLDRGWDEQYF. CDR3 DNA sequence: TGTGCCAGCAGTCCATTGGACAGGGGGTGGGACGAGCAGTACTTC.

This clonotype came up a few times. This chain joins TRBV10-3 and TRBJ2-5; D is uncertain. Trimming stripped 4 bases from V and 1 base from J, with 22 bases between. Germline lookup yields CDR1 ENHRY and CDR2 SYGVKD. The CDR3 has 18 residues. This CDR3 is CAISGGTVGSAAQETQYF. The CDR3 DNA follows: TGTGCCATCAGTGGGGGAACAGTGGGATCGGCGGCCCAAGAGACCCAGTACTTC.

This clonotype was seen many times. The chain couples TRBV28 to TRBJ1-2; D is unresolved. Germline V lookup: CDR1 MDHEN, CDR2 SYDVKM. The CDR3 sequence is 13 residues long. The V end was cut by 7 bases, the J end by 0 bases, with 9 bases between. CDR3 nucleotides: TGTGCCAGCACACCGTCCCCTAACTATGGCTACACCTTC. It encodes CASTPSPNYGYTF.

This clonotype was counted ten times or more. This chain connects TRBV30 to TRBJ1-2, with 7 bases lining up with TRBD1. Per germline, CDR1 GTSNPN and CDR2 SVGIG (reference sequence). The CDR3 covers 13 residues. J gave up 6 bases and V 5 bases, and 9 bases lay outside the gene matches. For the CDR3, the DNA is TGTGCCTGGGAACCTCAGGGGGTAGATGGCTACACCTTC. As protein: CAWEPQGVDGYTF.

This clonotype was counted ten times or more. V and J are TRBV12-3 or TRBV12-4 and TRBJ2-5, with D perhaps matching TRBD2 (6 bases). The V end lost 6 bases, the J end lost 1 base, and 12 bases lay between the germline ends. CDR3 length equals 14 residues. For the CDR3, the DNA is TGTGCCAGCAGCTCTCCGGAGGGCCAAGAGACCCAGTACTTC. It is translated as CASSSPEGQETQYF.

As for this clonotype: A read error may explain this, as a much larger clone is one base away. The CDR3 reads CAGSYSLSRAYSSYEQYF. DNA for the CDR3: TGTGCCGGCAGTTACTCCCTATCCAGGGCTTACTCCTCCTACGAGCAGTACTTC. V usage is TRBV6-9 and J usage is TRBJ2-7, with D possibly being TRBD1 (5 bases). This CDR3 has 18 residues. Germline loops: CDR1 MNHGY, CDR2 SVAAGI.

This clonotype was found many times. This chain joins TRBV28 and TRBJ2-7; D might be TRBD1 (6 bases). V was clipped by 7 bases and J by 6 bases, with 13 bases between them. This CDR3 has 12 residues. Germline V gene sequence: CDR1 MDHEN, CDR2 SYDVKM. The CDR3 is CASTSGVGEQYF. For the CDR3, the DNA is TGTGCCAGCACCTCAGGGGTCGGCGAGCAGTACTTC.

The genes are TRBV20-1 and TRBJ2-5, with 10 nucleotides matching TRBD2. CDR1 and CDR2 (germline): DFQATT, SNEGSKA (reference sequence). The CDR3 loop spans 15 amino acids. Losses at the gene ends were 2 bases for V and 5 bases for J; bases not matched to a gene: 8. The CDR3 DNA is TGCAGTGCTAGACGAGCGGGAGGGCCTCGGGAGACCCAGTACTTC. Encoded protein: CSARRAGGPRETQYF.

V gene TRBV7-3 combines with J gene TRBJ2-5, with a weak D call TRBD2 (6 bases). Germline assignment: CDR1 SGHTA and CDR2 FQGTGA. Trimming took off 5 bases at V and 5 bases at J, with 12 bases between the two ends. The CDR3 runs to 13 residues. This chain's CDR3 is CASSPGGAETQYF. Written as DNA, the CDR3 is TGTGCCAGCAGCCCCGGGGGAGCCGAGACCCAGTACTTC.

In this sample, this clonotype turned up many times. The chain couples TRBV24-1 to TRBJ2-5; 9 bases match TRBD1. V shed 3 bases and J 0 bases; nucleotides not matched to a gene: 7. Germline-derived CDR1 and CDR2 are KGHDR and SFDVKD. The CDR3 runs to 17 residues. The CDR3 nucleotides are TGTGCCACCAGTGATCCTGGGACAGGGATGTACCAAGAGACCCAGTACTTC. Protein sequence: CATSDPGTGMYQETQYF.

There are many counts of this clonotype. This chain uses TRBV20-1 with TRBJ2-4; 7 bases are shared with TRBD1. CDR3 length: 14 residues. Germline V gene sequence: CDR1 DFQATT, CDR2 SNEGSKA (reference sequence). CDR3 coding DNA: TGCGCAAGCCCCTCTACAGGGGTCAAAAACATTCAGTACTTC. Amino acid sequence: CASPSTGVKNIQYF.

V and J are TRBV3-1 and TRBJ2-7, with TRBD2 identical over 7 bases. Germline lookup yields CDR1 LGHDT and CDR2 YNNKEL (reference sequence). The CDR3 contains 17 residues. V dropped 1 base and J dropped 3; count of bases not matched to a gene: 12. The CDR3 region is CASSQAGQVAGLYEQYF. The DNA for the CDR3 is TGTGCCAGCAGCCAAGCCGGTCAAGTAGCGGGCCTCTACGAGCAGTACTTC.

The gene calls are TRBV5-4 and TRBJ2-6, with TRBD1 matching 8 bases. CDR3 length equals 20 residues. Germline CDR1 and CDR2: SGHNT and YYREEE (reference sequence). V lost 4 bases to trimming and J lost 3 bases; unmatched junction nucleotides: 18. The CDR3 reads CASSPNSGTGIGSGANVLTF. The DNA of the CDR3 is TGTGCCAGCAGCCCGAACTCCGGGACAGGCATCGGGAGTGGGGCCAACGTCCTGACTTTC.

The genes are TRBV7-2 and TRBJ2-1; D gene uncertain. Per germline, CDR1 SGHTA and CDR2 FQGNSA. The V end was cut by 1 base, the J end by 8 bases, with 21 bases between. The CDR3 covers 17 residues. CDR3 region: CASSLGVRHPPRHEQFF. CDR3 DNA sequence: TGTGCCAGCAGCTTAGGGGTTCGCCACCCGCCAAGGCATGAGCAGTTCTTC.

CDR3 sequence (DNA): TGTGCCAGCGGCGTTACAGGGGATAGCAATCAGCCCCAGCATTTT. This translates into CASGVTGDSNQPQHF. The chain combines TRBV6-1 with TRBJ1-5; 7 bases are shared with TRBD1. The CDR3 length is 15 residues. Looked up from germline, CDR1 is MNHNS and CDR2 is SASEGT. V dropped 8 bases and J dropped 0; count of bases not matched to a gene: 7.

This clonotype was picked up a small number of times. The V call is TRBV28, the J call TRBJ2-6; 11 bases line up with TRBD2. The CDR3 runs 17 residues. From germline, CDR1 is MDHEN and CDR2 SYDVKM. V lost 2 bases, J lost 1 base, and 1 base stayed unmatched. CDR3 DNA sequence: TGTGCCAGCAGTTTAACTAGCGGGAGATCTGGGGCCAACGTCCTGACTTTC. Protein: CASSLTSGRSGANVLTF.

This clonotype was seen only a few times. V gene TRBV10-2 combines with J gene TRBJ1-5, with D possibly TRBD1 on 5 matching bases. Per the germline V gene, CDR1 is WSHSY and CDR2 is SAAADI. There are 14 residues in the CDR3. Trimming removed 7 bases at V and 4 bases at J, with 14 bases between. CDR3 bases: TGCGCCAGCACCGGGACCGGGGGGAATCAGCCCCAGCATTTT. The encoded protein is CASTGTGGNQPQHF.

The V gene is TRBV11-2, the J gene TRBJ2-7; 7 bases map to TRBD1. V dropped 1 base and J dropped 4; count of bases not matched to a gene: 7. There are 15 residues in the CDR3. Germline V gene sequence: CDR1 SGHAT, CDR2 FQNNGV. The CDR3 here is CASSLVWDRQYEQYF. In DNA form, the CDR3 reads TGTGCCAGCAGCTTAGTTTGGGACAGACAATACGAGCAGTACTTC.

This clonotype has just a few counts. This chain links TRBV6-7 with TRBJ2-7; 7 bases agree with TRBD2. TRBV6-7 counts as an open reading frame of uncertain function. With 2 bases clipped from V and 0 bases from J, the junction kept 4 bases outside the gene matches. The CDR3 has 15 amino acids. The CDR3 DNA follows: TGTGCCAGCAGTTACGCGGTAGCGGGCTCCTACGAGCAGTACTTC. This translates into CASSYAVAGSYEQYF.

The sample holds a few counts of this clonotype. In DNA, the CDR3 is TGTGCCTGGAGTCGGGCTAGCGGGAGGAACCCAAATACAATGAAAAACATTCAGTACTTC. Translation gives CAWSRASGRNPNTMKNIQYF. The chain couples TRBV30 to TRBJ2-4, with 11 bases matching TRBD2. This CDR3 is 20 amino acids long. Germline V gives CDR1 GTSNPN, CDR2 SVGIG (reference sequence). V lost 2 bases, J lost 4 bases, and 19 bases stayed unmatched.